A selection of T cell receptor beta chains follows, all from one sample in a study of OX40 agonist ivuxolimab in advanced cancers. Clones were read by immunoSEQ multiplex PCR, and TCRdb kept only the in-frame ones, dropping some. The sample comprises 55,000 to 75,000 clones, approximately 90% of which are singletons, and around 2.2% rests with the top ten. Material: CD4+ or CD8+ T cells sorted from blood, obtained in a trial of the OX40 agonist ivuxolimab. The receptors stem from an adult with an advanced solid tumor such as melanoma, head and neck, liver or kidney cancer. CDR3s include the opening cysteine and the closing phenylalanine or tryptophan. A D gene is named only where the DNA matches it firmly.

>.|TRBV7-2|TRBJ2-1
TGTGCCAGCAGCCCTGACGGGGGCCGCCACAATGAGCAGTTCTTC
CASSPDGGRHNEQFF
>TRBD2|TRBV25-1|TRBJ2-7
TGTGCCAGCAGTATCGGCGGGAGTAAACCATACGAGCAGTACTTC
CASSIGGSKPYEQYF
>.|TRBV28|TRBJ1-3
TGTGCCAGCAGCGGGTACCTTTACACCATATATTTT
CASSGYLYTIYF
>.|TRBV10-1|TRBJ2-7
TGCGCCAGCAGTCCCGGGACAAGTACCTACGAGCAGTACTTC
CASSPGTSTYEQYF
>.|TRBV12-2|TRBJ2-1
TGTGCAAGTCGCTTCCCTAAATACGGGACTAATCAAAGTGAGCAGTTCTTC
CASRFPKYGTNQSEQFF
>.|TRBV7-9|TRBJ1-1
TGTGCCAGCAGCTTTTCTTACACTGAAGCTTTCTTT
CASSFSYTEAFF
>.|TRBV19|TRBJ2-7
TGTGCCAGTAGTGACCAGCTGAGCTCCTACGAGCAGTACTTC
CASSDQLSSYEQYF
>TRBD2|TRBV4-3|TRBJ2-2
TGCGCCAGCAGCCAAAAAGGGACTAGCGAGGTCGGGGAGCTGTTTTTT
CASSQKGTSEVGELFF
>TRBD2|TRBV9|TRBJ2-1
TGTGCCAGCAGCGTCCTAGCGGGAGTTGGCGATGAGCAGTTCTTC
CASSVLAGVGDEQFF
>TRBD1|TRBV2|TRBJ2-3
TGTGCCAGCGCCACCGGGACAGGGACAGATACGCAGTATTTT
CASATGTGTDTQYF
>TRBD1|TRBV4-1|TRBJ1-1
TGCGCCAGCAAGGGGGTCGAGGGGGCCTTGACTGAAGCTTTCTTT
CASKGVEGALTEAFF
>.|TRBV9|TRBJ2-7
TGTGCCAGCAGCGTAGAAGGGAGCTCCTACGAGCAGTACTTC
CASSVEGSSYEQYF
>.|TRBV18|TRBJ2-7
TGTGCCAGCTCACCGCAACAGGGTCCCTACGAGCAGTACTTC
CASSPQQGPYEQYF
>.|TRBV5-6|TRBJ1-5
TGTGCCAGCAGCTTAGGTAGGGGGGCCGGCCAGCCCCAGCATTTT
CASSLGRGAGQPQHF
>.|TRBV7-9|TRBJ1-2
TGTGCCAGCAGCGCCCGGGGCGGGGGTGACTATGGCTACACCTTC
CASSARGGGDYGYTF